The clone carrying this T cell receptor beta chain was counted many times. The data are from a study of Graves' ophthalmopathy and Graves' hyperthyroidism. For the study at large: Researchers obtained peripheral blood at initial diagnosis, before any treatment had begun.

The CDR3 contains 15 residues. Germline values: CDR1 DFQATT, CDR2 SNEGSKA (reference sequence). Trimming cost V 6 bases and J 0 bases; bases outside gene matches: 7. Ophthalmopathy-affected donors exhibited moderate-to-severe activity, CAS ≥3, NOSPECS ≥4, and duration under 3 months. Reliance was placed on clinical symptoms, serum thyroxine, TRAb, thyroid ultrasound and orbital computed tomography for diagnosis. Researchers took RNA transcripts and amplified TCR beta CDR3 regions from them. A first-round RT-PCR used HTBI primers, followed by a second-round multiplex PCR. TCRdb reprocessed the multiplex PCR reads with MiXCR, giving one entry per CDR3 protein. The data hold around 600,000 distinct CDR3 sequences, with roughly 41% observed a single time.

Sample: peripheral blood. The TCR sequence derives from an adult man with Graves' ophthalmopathy. V gene TRBV20-1 combines with J gene TRBJ2-2, with 7 bases matching TRBD2. CDR3 sequence: CSAMRTRSNTGELFF. In nucleotides, the CDR3 is TGCAGTGCCATGAGGACTAGGTCGAACACCGGGGAGCTGTTTTTT.